The 7 T cell receptor beta chains listed next were all sequenced from one sample in a study of shared clonotypes between healthy human individuals. Assay: immunoSEQ multiplex PCR; the TCRdb copy retains only in-frame clones and omits some. The sample lists around 1.1 million clones, roughly 77% occurring once. The sequenced sample was memory CD4+ T cells from PBMCs. Subset of the sample: CD45RA-negative fraction. The receptors were sampled from a man between 18 and 29 years old in good health. Some clones in this sample may be carry-over from other donors' samples.

The chain carries TRBV10-1 and TRBJ2-7, with 7 nucleotides matching TRBD1. CDR1 and CDR2 from the germline V gene are WNHNN and SYGVQD (reference sequence). The CDR3 length is 13 residues. Trimming took 11 bases from V and 0 from J; bases not matched to a gene: 7. Written as DNA, the CDR3 is TGCGCCCGTCCGGGACAGCACTCCTACGAGCAGTACTTC. Encoded protein: CARPGQHSYEQYF.

The chain combines TRBV18 with TRBJ2-4; weak D call: TRBD1 (6 bases). There are 15 residues in the CDR3. Trimming pared 6 bases from V and 0 bases from J, leaving 12 bases between. Germline V gives CDR1 KGHSH, CDR2 LQKENI. The CDR3, as DNA: TGTGCCAGCTCGGACAGAAAATTAGCCAAAAACATTCAGTACTTC. Translation: CASSDRKLAKNIQYF.

A note on this clone: Since the CDR3 does not end with the conserved phenylalanine or tryptophan, this likely comes from a read error. Written as DNA, the CDR3 is TGTGCCAGCAGCTTCGGCAGGGGTGGCAATCAGCCCCAGCATCTT. Translating gives CASSFGRGGNQPQHL. The rearrangement joins TRBV7-2 to TRBJ1-5; a possible D gene is TRBD1 (6 bases). The CDR3 is 15 amino acids. Germline V gene data show CDR1 as SGHTA and CDR2 as FQGNSA. The V end was cut by 3 bases, the J end by 2 bases, with 11 bases between.

The V and J genes are TRBV29-1 and TRBJ2-7, with no clear D. CDR3 size: 14 residues. The germline V and J ends were trimmed by 8 bases and 5 bases, with 22 bases remaining between them. Germline V gene data show CDR1 as SQVTM and CDR2 as ANQGSEA. The CDR3 coding sequence is TGCAGCAAGAAAGCTTGCCTGAAGAGGCACGAGCAGTACTTC. This encodes CSKKACLKRHEQYF.

In the case of this clone: Other nucleotide sequences in the sample specify the same CDR3. This chain joins TRBV11-3 and TRBJ2-2; D uncertain. Germline V gene sequence: CDR1 SGHNT, CDR2 YENEEA. This CDR3 contains 12 residues. V was shortened by 5 bases and J by 2 bases, with 3 bases between the two germline ends. The CDR3 region is CASSPNTGELFF. The CDR3 DNA reads as TGTGCCAGCAGCCCTAACACCGGGGAGCTGTTTTTT.

The chain links TRBV29-1 to TRBJ1-1; no clear D. CDR3 length: 13 amino acids. Germline lookup yields CDR1 SQVTM and CDR2 ANQGSEA. The V gene lost 3 bases and the J gene lost 2 bases, with 10 bases spanning the gap. As DNA, the CDR3 is TGCAGCGTTGAGGGTCTACCTAACACTGAAGCTTTCTTT. As protein: CSVEGLPNTEAFF.

The chain has TRBV28 and TRBJ2-7; TRBD2 aligns across 8 bases. V shed 6 bases, J shed 4 bases, and the junction held 8 bases outside the gene matches. This CDR3 comprises 14 residues. Germline CDR1 is MDHEN and CDR2 is SYDVKM. The chain's CDR3 is CASSRGGKGYEQYF. DNA for the CDR3: TGTGCCAGCAGCCGCGGGGGGAAGGGGTACGAGCAGTACTTC.